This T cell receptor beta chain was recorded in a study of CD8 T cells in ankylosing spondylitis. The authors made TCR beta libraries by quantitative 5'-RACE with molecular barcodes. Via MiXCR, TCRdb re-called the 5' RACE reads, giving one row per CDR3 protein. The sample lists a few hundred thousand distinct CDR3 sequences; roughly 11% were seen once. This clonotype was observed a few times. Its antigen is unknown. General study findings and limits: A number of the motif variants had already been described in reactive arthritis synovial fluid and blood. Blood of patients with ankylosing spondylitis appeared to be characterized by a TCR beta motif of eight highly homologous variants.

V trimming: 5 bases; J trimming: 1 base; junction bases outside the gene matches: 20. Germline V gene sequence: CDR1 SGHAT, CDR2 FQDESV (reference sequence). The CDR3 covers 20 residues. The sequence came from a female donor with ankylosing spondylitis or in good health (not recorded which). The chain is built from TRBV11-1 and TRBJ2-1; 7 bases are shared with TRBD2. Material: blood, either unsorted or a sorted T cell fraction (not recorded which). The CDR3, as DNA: TGTGCCAGCAGCCAAAGTCCGGGACTAAGCCCGGTAGGGTCCTACAATGAGCAGTTCTTC. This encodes CASSQSPGLSPVGSYNEQFF.